This TCR beta chain stems from a study of T cell responses to AZD1222 COVID-19 vaccine. Study results and caveats: Increases in Spike-specific TCR breadth and depth were seen after two AZD1222 doses. Spike was spanned by vaccine-associated CD4 TCRs, which were dominant at 160-218 and 743-854. Females outnumbered males among donors, who were mostly white British; clonal diversity was possibly underestimated.

Regarding this clone: What it recognizes is unknown.

The length of the CDR3 is 14 residues. The germline V gene encodes CDR1 MDHEN and CDR2 SYDVKM. V lost 4 bases to trimming and J lost 7 bases, with 11 bases between them. Profiling relied on immunoSEQ multiplex PCR, and the TCRdb table lists in-frame clones only, not all of them. The sample lists about 150,000 clones, 91% occurring once. The specimen was peripheral blood, collected on day 0 of AZD1222 vaccination. The chain carries TRBV28 and TRBJ1-6, with D possibly TRBD1 on 6 matching bases. The sequence was collected from an adult in good health. The CDR3, as DNA: TGTGCCAGCAGTTCCACAGGGAAAAATTCACCCCTCCACTTT. Amino acids: CASSSTGKNSPLHF.